Listed below are T cell receptor beta chains from one sample, sequenced in a study of cytomegalovirus exposure and HLA in healthy donors. Sequencing was performed with immunoSEQ multiplex PCR; in TCRdb, only in-frame clones are kept and a portion is missing. The table records 120,000 to 150,000 clones, more than 70% of them present only once. Sequenced sample: PBMCs. These receptors all stem from a man between 35 and 55 years old in good health and CMV-seronegative. Both conserved end residues are part of each CDR3. A D gene is named only where the DNA matches it firmly. Size is stated for part of the rows, as once, few or many counts, or as a class when the clone is expanded.

TRBJ1-5 | NA | TRBV9 | NA | CASSVSGDNQPQHF | TGTGCCAGCAGCGTCTCAGGCGACAATCAGCCCCAGCATTTT
TRBJ1-2 | TRBD1 | TRBV7-9 | once | CASSAPGQDWDGYTF | TGTGCCAGCAGCGCGCCGGGACAGGATTGGGATGGCTACACCTTC
TRBJ1-1 | NA | TRBV6-1 | NA | CASSEQGPLGTEAFF | TGTGCCAGCAGTGAACAGGGGCCCTTGGGCACTGAAGCTTTCTTT
TRBJ1-1 | TRBD1 | TRBV5-4 | NA | CASSLGRGPLNTEAFF | TGTGCCAGCAGCTTGGGTAGGGGGCCCTTGAACACTGAAGCTTTCTTT
TRBJ2-5 | NA | TRBV19 | once | CASSMFGGPGQTQYF | TGTGCCAGTAGTATGTTTGGGGGCCCGGGCCAGACCCAGTACTTC
TRBJ1-2 | NA | TRBV18 | NA | CASSPTSRVMTGNYGYTF | TGTGCCAGCTCGCCTACCAGCCGCGTGATGACTGGTAACTATGGCTACACCTTC
TRBJ1-5 | NA | TRBV6-5 | NA | CASSYSFLAPQHF | TGTGCCAGCAGTTACTCGTTCCTGGCACCCCAGCATTTT
TRBJ1-4 | NA | TRBV7-9 | NA | CASTSQGPTNEKLFF | TGTGCCAGCACCTCTCAGGGCCCAACTAATGAAAAACTGTTTTTT
TRBJ2-5 | NA | TRBV5-8 | NA | CASSRVDQYF | TGTGCCAGCAGCCGGGTGGACCAGTACTTC
TRBJ2-3 | TRBD1 | TRBV6-1 | NA | CASTVGQLTDTQYF | TGTGCCAGCACCGTGGGACAGCTCACAGATACGCAGTATTTT